Shown below are 20 T cell receptor beta chains from a single sample sequenced in a study of blood T cell repertoires in COVID-19. Method: immunoSEQ multiplex PCR; TCRdb's copy keeps in-frame clones and lacks some. The sample lists approximately 260,000 clones; roughly nine tenths were seen once. Sequences were obtained from peripheral blood. Source of these receptors: a middle-aged woman who had recovered from COVID-19.

This clone showed up just a few times. The chain recombines TRBV15 with TRBJ1-2; 8 bases are shared with TRBD1. J lost 6 bases, V lost 0 bases, and 9 bases had no gene match. This CDR3 contains 16 residues. CDR1 and CDR2 from the germline V gene are LNHNV and YYDKDF (reference sequence). The CDR3 DNA is TGTGCCACCAGCAGAGACCAAGGACAGGGAGTGCATGGCTACACCTTC. Amino acids: CATSRDQGQGVHGYTF. Full variable domain (missing parts from reference TRBV15 and TRBJ1-2): DAMVIQNPRYQVTQFGKPVTLSCSQTLNHNVMYWYQQKSSQAPKLLFHYYDKDFNNEADTPDNFQSRRPNTSFCFLDIRSPGLGDTAMYLCATSRDQGQGVHGYTFGSGTRLTVV.

J is TRBJ1-2 and V is TRBV30; TRBD1 agrees at 7 bases. There are 12 residues in the CDR3. CDR1 and CDR2 from the germline V gene are GTSNPN and SVGIG (reference sequence). V shed 4 bases, J shed 4 bases, and the junction held 3 bases outside the gene matches. The CDR3 nucleotides read TGTGCCTGGACAGGGGGTACCTATGGCTACACCTTC. Translating it yields CAWTGGTYGYTF.

The rearrangement uses TRBV19 and TRBJ2-7; the D gene is possibly TRBD1 (6 bases). Germline V gene lookup returns CDR1 LNHDA and CDR2 SQIVND (reference sequence). The ends were cut back, 6 bases at V and 2 bases at J, with 17 bases in the middle. CDR3 length equals 15 residues. The CDR3 coding sequence is TGTGCCAGTAGCCCCGCGGTAGGGGGAACCTACGAGCAGTACTTC. This gives the protein CASSPAVGGTYEQYF.

The chain joins TRBV4-3 to TRBJ2-3; 11 nucleotides line up with TRBD2. The germline V gene has CDR1 LGHNA and CDR2 YSLEER. This CDR3 has 17 amino acids. The V segment lost 0 bases and the J segment 5 bases; nucleotides outside the gene matches: 7. Here the CDR3 DNA reads TGCGCCAGCAGCCAAGATCAGACTAGCGGGAATCAAGATACGCAGTATTTT. Encoded protein: CASSQDQTSGNQDTQYF.

The rearrangement joins TRBV12-5 to TRBJ1-1, with a weak D call TRBD1 (6 bases). CDR1 is LGHNT, CDR2 FRNRAP, per germline. CDR3 length: 12 residues. V gave up 9 bases and J gave up 6 bases, with 14 bases separating them. CDR3 in DNA: TGTGCTAGCGGAACAGGGATTTCTGAAGCTTTCTTT. It is translated as CASGTGISEAFF. Based on the CDR3 plus reference TRBV12-5 and TRBJ1-1, the full variable domain is DARVTQTPRHKVTEMGQEVTMRCQPILGHNTVFWYRQTMMQGLELLAYFRNRAPLDDSGMPKDRFSAEMPDATLATLKIQPSEPRDSAVYFCASGTGISEAFFGQGTRLTVV.

V usage is TRBV11-2 and J usage is TRBJ2-3, with TRBD2 identical over 11 bases. V was clipped by 5 bases and J by 5 bases; unmatched bases: 9. The germline CDR1 and CDR2 sequences are SGHAT and FQNNGV. This CDR3 is 16 amino acids long. The CDR3: CASSLRTSGFGDTQYF. The CDR3 DNA follows: TGTGCCAGCAGCCTACGGACTAGCGGGTTTGGAGATACGCAGTATTTT.

The chain links TRBV24-1 to TRBJ2-1; 8 nucleotides agree with TRBD2. V lost 2 bases and J lost 8; bases outside the gene matches: 7. The CDR3 is 15 residues long. Germline loops: CDR1 KGHDR, CDR2 SFDVKD. The CDR3 bases are TGTGCCACCAGTGATTCCACCGGGGGGGCCGATGAGCAGTTCTTC. Translation: CATSDSTGGADEQFF.

The rearrangement links TRBV30 to TRBJ2-7; D gene unclear. V lost 1 base and J lost 6, with 13 bases in between. The CDR3 length is 13 residues. CDR1 and CDR2 from the germline V gene are GTSNPN and SVGIG (reference sequence). The DNA of the CDR3 is TGTGCCTGGAGTGGAACCTCCATGAGCGAGCAGTACTTC. Encoded protein: CAWSGTSMSEQYF.

The chain carries TRBV14 and TRBJ1-3; 8 bases fit TRBD1. Per the germline V gene, CDR1 is SGHDN and CDR2 is FVKESK. The CDR3 runs to 16 residues. The junction had 9 bases not matched to a gene; V was cut back by 4 bases and J by 4 bases. The CDR3 loop is CASSLLGQGYGNTIYF. The DNA for the CDR3 is TGTGCCAGCAGCCTTCTCGGACAGGGTTACGGAAACACCATATATTTT.

V is TRBV10-3 and J is TRBJ2-2, with TRBD2 matching over 7 bases. Germline CDR1 reads ENHRY; CDR2 reads SYGVKD. The length of the CDR3 is 16 residues. Germline trimming cut 1 base from V and 7 bases from J; bases unmatched to any gene: 9. CDR3 in DNA: TGTGCCATCAGTGAGTTGAGCGGGGTAAGTGGCGGGGAGCTGTTTTTT. Protein: CAISELSGVSGGELFF.

This chain uses TRBV5-4 with TRBJ2-7; 8 positions match TRBD1. The length of the CDR3 is 14 residues. CDR1 and CDR2 (germline): SGHNT, YYREEE (reference sequence). Trimming at V came to 4 bases and at J to 2 bases, leaving 5 bases not matched to a gene. CDR3 DNA sequence: TGTGCCAGCAGCCCCGGACAGGGACCCTACGAGCAGTACTTC. It is translated as CASSPGQGPYEQYF. Combining the CDR3 with reference TRBV5-4 and TRBJ2-7 gives the whole variable domain ETGVTQSPTHLIKTRGQQVTLRCSSQSGHNTVSWYQQALGQGPQFIFQYYREEENGRGNFPPRFSGLQFPNYSSELNVNALELDDSALYLCASSPGQGPYEQYFGPGTRLTVT.

This chain uses TRBV5-3 with TRBJ2-2; 9 bases are shared with TRBD2. TRBV5-3 is flagged as an ORF with uncertain function. J lost 8 bases, V lost 1 base, and 3 bases had no gene match. The CDR3 has 14 amino acids. In DNA, the CDR3 is TGTGCCAGAAGCTTGACTAGCGGGCCAGGGGAGCTGTTTTTT. Protein sequence: CARSLTSGPGELFF.

The chain has TRBV11-2 and TRBJ1-3; 7 bases agree with TRBD1. This CDR3 has 15 residues. After removal of 6 bases from V and 5 bases from J, the junction contained 10 bases not matched to a gene. Looked up from germline, CDR1 is SGHAT and CDR2 is FQNNGV. CDR3 loop: CASRAQGTTRNTIYF. The CDR3 nucleotides read TGTGCCAGCAGAGCACAGGGGACAACAAGAAACACCATATATTTT. Filled out from reference TRBV11-2 and TRBJ1-3, the complete variable domain reads EAGVAQSPRYKIIEKRQSVAFWCNPISGHATLYWYQQILGQGPKLLIQFQNNGVVDDSQLPKDRFSAERLKGVDSTLKIQPAKLEDSAVYLCASRAQGTTRNTIYFGEGSWLTVV.

The chain employs TRBV12-3 or TRBV12-4 and TRBJ1-6; D call uncertain. CDR3 length equals 13 residues. Trimming removed 6 bases from V and 6 bases from J, with 9 bases in between. CDR3 sequence reads: CASSPGPNSPLHF. The CDR3 coding sequence is TGTGCCAGCAGCCCAGGTCCTAATTCACCCCTCCACTTT.

Comment on this clone: This specimen includes other DNA sequences encoding the same CDR3. V usage is TRBV7-9 and J usage is TRBJ1-2; possible D gene TRBD1, 6 bases. The CDR3 covers 12 residues. Germline values: CDR1 SEHNR, CDR2 FQNEAQ (reference sequence). Trimming pared 2 bases from V and 8 bases from J, leaving 9 bases between. The CDR3 here is CASSLTGGGYTF. The CDR3 DNA reads TGTGCCAGCAGCTTAACGGGGGGCGGCTACACCTTC.

This chain joins TRBV24-1 and TRBJ2-1; 9 bases are a match to TRBD2. From germline, CDR1 is KGHDR and CDR2 SFDVKD. The junction had 8 bases not matched to a gene; V was cut back by 0 bases and J by 9 bases. The CDR3 has 16 residues. The CDR3 DNA reads as TGTGCCACCAGTGATTTGTCCAGCGGGAGGTTTGGTGAGCAGTTCTTC. Translated, it gives CATSDLSSGRFGEQFF.

The V and J genes are TRBV28 and TRBJ2-1, with 8 positions matching TRBD1. The CDR3 contains 15 residues. Germline V lookup: CDR1 MDHEN, CDR2 SYDVKM. Trimming removed 5 bases from V and 4 bases from J; junction bases left unmatched: 7. The chain's CDR3 is CASSPLTGVYNEQFF. The CDR3 nucleotides read TGTGCCAGCAGTCCGTTGACAGGGGTGTACAATGAGCAGTTCTTC.

This clone has only one observation. This chain uses TRBV12-5 with TRBJ1-5, with D possibly TRBD1 on 6 matching bases. This CDR3 is built from 17 residues. V lost 6 bases to trimming and J lost 6 bases, with 24 bases between them. Germline V gene data show CDR1 as LGHNT and CDR2 as FRNRAP. CDR3 DNA: TGTGCTAGTGGCCCAGGGGTGGGGCCAACTGGGACTCAGCCCCAGCATTTT. Protein product: CASGPGVGPTGTQPQHF.

The chain joins TRBV25-1 to TRBJ2-1; D is possibly TRBD2 (5 bases). Looked up from germline, CDR1 is MGHDK and CDR2 is SYGVNS. The CDR3 has 14 amino acids. V gave up 5 bases and J gave up 5 bases, with 13 bases separating them. The CDR3 reads CASSTYGKDNEQFF. The CDR3, as DNA: TGTGCCAGCAGTACCTACGGGAAGGACAATGAGCAGTTCTTC. Drawing the rest from reference TRBV25-1 and TRBJ2-1, the complete variable domain is EADIYQTPRYLVIGTGKKITLECSQTMGHDKMYWYQQDPGMELHLIHYSYGVNSTEKGDLSSESTVSRIRTEHFPLTLESARPSHTSQYLCASSTYGKDNEQFFGPGTRLTVL.

The chain uses TRBV21-1 and TRBJ2-7; no check of the table's D call, TRBD1, against the DNA was made. TRBV21-1 is reported as a pseudogene. The CDR3 covers 14 residues. In DNA, the CDR3 is TGTGCCAGCAGGGACGACGTAGGGGTCTACGAGCAGTACGTC. As protein: CASRDDVGVYEQYV.